The rows below give T cell receptor beta chains drawn from one sample of a study of CD8+CD57+ T cells in acquired aplastic anemia. TCRdb re-called the reads with MiXCR, one entry per CDR3 protein. The sample lists 300,000 or so distinct CDR3 sequences, roughly 50% seen once, with roughly 8% in the top ten. The sample comprised sorted CD4+, CD8+, or CD8+CD57+ T cells (not recorded which) from PBMCs. The receptor set was obtained from a human donor with severe aplastic anemia or a healthy control (not recorded which). CDR3s include the opening cysteine and the closing phenylalanine or tryptophan. The D gene is left open where the match is weak. The size of a clone is reported for some rows only, either as once, few or many, or as a class for expanded clones.

>TRBV5-6|TRBJ1-1|TRBD1|many
CASSWTGIMNTEAFF
TGTGCCAGCAGCTGGACAGGGATAATGAACACTGAAGCTTTCTTT
>TRBV20-1|TRBJ1-2|-|-
CSARTGSNYGHTF
TGCAGTGCTCGTACAGGGTCCAACTATGGCCACACCTTC
>TRBV19|TRBJ1-2|-|-
CASSMRQGDYGYTF
TGTGCCAGTAGTATGCGTCAGGGCGACTATGGCTACACCTTC
>TRBV7-2|TRBJ1-3|-|many
CASSYLASLSGNTIYF
TGTGCCAGCAGCTACCTGGCATCTCTCTCTGGAAACACCATATATTTT
>TRBV4-1|TRBJ2-7|-|many
CASSQGDISYEQYF
TGCGCCAGCAGCCAAGGGGACATCAGCTACGAGCAGTACTTC
>TRBV7-8|TRBJ2-1|-|-
CASSLAQGDEQFF
TGTGCCAGCAGCTTAGCCCAAGGCGATGAGCAGTTCTTC
>TRBV2|TRBJ2-7|TRBD1|-
CASSPDRAPYEQYF
TGTGCCAGCAGTCCGGACAGGGCCCCCTACGAGCAGTACTTC
>TRBV9|TRBJ2-5|TRBD2|-
CASSGRGLAGEETQYF
TGTGCCAGCAGCGGAAGGGGACTAGCGGGGGAAGAGACCCAGTACTTC
>TRBV30|TRBJ2-2|-|few
CAWSPYTGELFF
TGTGCCTGGAGTCCATACACCGGGGAGCTGTTTTTT
>TRBV24-1|TRBJ1-5|TRBD1|many
CATSVAGQGSNQPQHF
TGTGCCACCAGTGTTGCGGGACAGGGTAGCAATCAGCCCCAGCATTTT
>TRBV19|TRBJ2-2|TRBD2|-
CASSIEGLGTAGELFF
TGTGCCAGTAGTATAGAAGGACTAGGAACGGCCGGGGAGCTGTTTTTT
>TRBV20-1|TRBJ2-1|TRBD2|once
CSAGERGEQFF
TGCAGTGCTGGAGAGCGGGGCGAGCAGTTCTTC
>TRBV7-9|TRBJ2-1|TRBD1|-
CASSSRTGRNEQFF
TGTGCCAGCAGCTCGAGGACAGGACGCAATGAGCAGTTCTTC
>TRBV29-1|TRBJ1-2|-|-
CSVGGGGNLGGGYTF
TGCAGCGTTGGAGGGGGAGGGAATCTAGGAGGCGGCTACACCTTC
>TRBV19|TRBJ1-3|-|-
CASSMRGTGNTIYF
TGTGCCAGTAGTATGAGGGGAACAGGAAACACCATATATTTT
>TRBV12-3/TRBV12-4|TRBJ1-1|-|-
CASSYKTRNTEAFF
TGTGCCAGCAGTTACAAGACCAGGAACACTGAAGCTTTCTTT
>TRBV7-2|TRBJ2-2|-|-
CASSLAGGPQELFF
TGTGCCAGCAGCTTAGCGGGGGGGCCCCAGGAGCTGTTTTTT
>TRBV7-2|TRBJ1-1|-|-
CASSLMGTEAFF
TGTGCCAGCAGCTTAATGGGAACAGAAGCTTTCTTT
>TRBV6-1|TRBJ2-7|-|-
CASMNRESYEQYF
TGTGCCAGCATGAACCGTGAGTCCTACGAGCAGTACTTC
>TRBV24-1|TRBJ2-5|-|many
CATSDPSEQETQYF
TGTGCCACCAGTGACCCTAGCGAGCAAGAGACCCAGTACTTC
>TRBV11-2|TRBJ1-2|TRBD1|many
CASSLIRGDRDYGYTF
TGTGCCAGCAGCTTAATTCGGGGGGACAGGGACTATGGCTACACCTTC
>TRBV20-1|TRBJ2-2|-|-
CSAREKGFMNTGELFF
TGCAGTGCTAGAGAGAAGGGGTTTATGAACACCGGGGAGCTGTTTTTT
>TRBV20-1|TRBJ1-2|TRBD1|-
CSAGQTGTPRRYGYTF
TGCAGTGCTGGACAGACAGGGACTCCCCGGCGCTATGGCTACACCTTC
>TRBV7-3|TRBJ2-2|TRBD1|-
CASSRAYRGRGTGELFF
TGTGCCAGCAGCCGAGCTTACAGGGGTAGGGGCACCGGGGAGCTGTTTTTT
>TRBV7-9|TRBJ2-1|-|-
CASTLGINYGYTFGSGEQFF
-
>TRBV3-1|TRBJ2-1|-|many
CASSQVVGARYNEQFF
TGTGCCAGCAGCCAAGTGGTAGGGGCCCGCTACAATGAGCAGTTCTTC
>TRBV20-1|TRBJ1-6|TRBD1|-
CSARAGTGSYNSPLHF
TGCAGTGCTAGAGCTGGGACAGGCTCCTATAATTCACCCCTCCACTTT
>TRBV7-9|TRBJ1-2|TRBD1|-
CASSVGQLYGYTF
TGTGCCAGCAGCGTGGGACAGCTTTATGGCTACACCTTC
>TRBV10-3|TRBJ1-4|TRBD1|-
CAISDRATNEKLFF
TGTGCCATCAGCGACAGGGCAACTAATGAAAAACTGTTTTTT
>TRBV6-2/TRBV6-3|TRBJ2-2|-|many
CATQFDSGELFF
TGTGCCACCCAGTTCGATAGCGGGGAGCTGTTTTTT
>TRBV11-2|TRBJ2-7|TRBD2|-
CASSPGTSGIEQYF
TGTGCCAGCAGCCCTGGGACTAGCGGGATCGAGCAGTACTTC
>TRBV5-1|TRBJ2-1|TRBD2|-
CASSLGSGRHNEQFF
TGCGCCAGCAGCTTGGGAAGCGGGAGGCACAATGAGCAGTTCTTC
>TRBV11-1|TRBJ2-1|TRBD2|-
CASSASDSGRNEQFF
TGTGCCAGCAGCGCATCTGATAGCGGGCGCAATGAGCAGTTCTTC
>TRBV24-1|TRBJ2-5|-|many
CATSDLVNHQETQYF
TGTGCCACCAGTGATTTGGTAAATCACCAAGAGACCCAGTACTTC
>TRBV19|TRBJ1-2|-|-
CASSMGGSPYGYTF
TGTGCCAGTAGTATGGGAGGGTCCCCCTATGGCTACACCTTC
>TRBV7-9|TRBJ1-6|TRBD1|once
CASSRQGSYNSPLHF
TGTGCCAGCAGTCGACAGGGTTCCTATAATTCACCCCTCCACTTT
>TRBV27|TRBJ2-3|-|-
CASSYHQSAGRTDTQYF
TGTGCCAGCAGTTACCACCAATCCGCAGGCCGCACAGATACGCAGTATTTT
>TRBV7-4|TRBJ2-1|TRBD2|-
CASSLVSGAYNEQFF
TGTGCCAGCAGCTTAGTTAGCGGGGCCTACAATGAGCAGTTCTTC
>TRBV7-2|TRBJ1-5|-|many
CASSKGTPRVDQPQHF
TGTGCCAGCAGCAAAGGGACCCCGAGGGTGGATCAGCCCCAGCATTTT
>TRBV19|TRBJ2-1|TRBD2|-
CASSISRAGGYEQFF
TGTGCCAGTAGTATATCTAGAGCGGGAGGCTATGAGCAGTTCTTC
>TRBV20-1|TRBJ2-5|-|-
CSASLMQGQETQYF
TGCAGTGCTAGTCTTATGCAGGGGCAAGAGACCCAGTACTTC